These T cell receptor beta chains were read from a single sample in a study of identical twins. TCRdb reprocessed the 5' RACE reads with MiXCR, giving one entry per CDR3 protein. The table shows 500,000 to 650,000 distinct CDR3 sequences, with under 25% occurring only once. The same data also contributed to another study, on yellow fever vaccine responses in identical twins.

The sequenced sample consisted of CD4+ T cells sorted from blood. The receptors were gathered from a woman under 30 in good health. Each CDR3 is given with its conserved first and last residue. The D gene is left open where the match is weak. Some rows mark clone size as missing; the rest say once, few, many or name a class of expanded clone.

d_gene	v_gene	j_gene	abundance	CDR3nt	CDR3aa
.	TRBV6-5	TRBJ1-2	.	TGTGCCAGCAGTTACTTTCCCCCGACGTTAATCTATGGCTACACCTTC	CASSYFPPTLIYGYTF
.	TRBV15	TRBJ2-7	few	TGTGCCACCAGCAGAGAAGGGCCATCTTGGGAGCAGTACTTC	CATSREGPSWEQYF
.	TRBV20-1	TRBJ1-1	.	TGCAGTGCTGAAGGACGGAGGAACACTGAAGCTTTCTTT	CSAEGRRNTEAFF
TRBD2	TRBV6-1	TRBJ2-2	many	TGTGCCAGCAGTGGGACTAGCCGAGAGACCGGGGAGCTGTTTTTT	CASSGTSRETGELFF
TRBD1	TRBV28	TRBJ2-2	few	TGTGCCAGCAGGAGACAGGGGCTCAACACCGGGGAGCTGTTTTTT	CASRRQGLNTGELFF
.	TRBV11-3	TRBJ2-1	.	TGTGCCAGCAGCTTTGTAGCGACCAAATCCTACAATGAGCAGTTCTTC	CASSFVATKSYNEQFF
TRBD2	TRBV7-8	TRBJ2-1	.	TGTGCCAGCAGCCGAATGGGGCTAGCGGGGTACAATGAGCAGTTCTTC	CASSRMGLAGYNEQFF
.	TRBV12-3/TRBV12-4	TRBJ1-1	.	TGTGCCAGCAGTTTAGCGTATAGGACCAACACTGAAGCTTTCTTT	CASSLAYRTNTEAFF
TRBD2	TRBV7-3	TRBJ2-5	.	TGTGCCAGCAGCTTATCTGGGGCGGGAGGGCAAGAGACCCAGTACTTC	CASSLSGAGGQETQYF
.	TRBV11-3	TRBJ2-1	.	TGTGCCAGCAGCTTAGTACCGGGAGTAACCTACAATGAGCAGTTCTTC	CASSLVPGVTYNEQFF
TRBD2	TRBV5-5	TRBJ2-5	.	TGTGCCAGCAGCTCAAGGACTAGCGGGGGTTGGTTGGAGACCCAGTACTTC	CASSSRTSGGWLETQYF
TRBD1	TRBV2	TRBJ2-7	few	TGTGCCAGCAGTGACCCGGGACAGCTATCCTACGAGCAGTACTTC	CASSDPGQLSYEQYF
.	TRBV12-3/TRBV12-4	TRBJ1-5	.	TGTGCCAGCAGTTTAATTGGGCTGAGGGATAATCAGCCCCAGCATTTT	CASSLIGLRDNQPQHF
TRBD1	TRBV24-1	TRBJ2-1	.	TGTGCCACCAGTGACCCCCCCAGGGGGAAGCGCTACAATGAGCAGTTCTTC	CATSDPPRGKRYNEQFF
.	TRBV6-5	TRBJ2-6	.	TGTGCCAGCAGTTCGGCGTCGGGTGCCGGGGCCAACGTCCTGACTTTC	CASSSASGAGANVLTF
.	TRBV12-3/TRBV12-4	TRBJ1-6	once	TGTGCCAGCAGTTTTAGTTTGCGCGATTCACCCCTCCACTTT	CASSFSLRDSPLHF